One T cell receptor beta chain is described in this entry. TCRdb reanalysed the 5' RACE reads using MiXCR and keeps one entry per CDR3 protein. Of about 260,000 distinct CDR3 sequences in the sample, roughly 16% were seen once. These data come from a study of T-cell memory formation after mild COVID-19. From germline, CDR1 is SGHVS and CDR2 FQNEAQ. This CDR3 is built from 16 residues. Trimming took off 5 bases at V and 1 base at J, with 14 bases between the two ends. This receptor was taken from a man aged 18 to 29 who had mild COVID-19 (a few samples of this study predate the infection). Cell type and time point are not known. The J gene is TRBJ2-2, the V gene TRBV7-8, with D hard to call. Sequencing was carried out using PBMCs or a T cell subset sorted from them (not recorded which). The CDR3 nucleotides are TGTGCCAGCAGCCCTAGGACGGGCGAGAACACCGGGGAGCTGTTTTTT. Translated: CASSPRTGENTGELFF.